The 16 T cell receptor beta chains reported below all come from one sample, sequenced in a study of blood T cell repertoires in COVID-19 (dated by TCRdb to the early 2020s). Library preparation used the immunoSEQ multiplex PCR assay. The source is immuneACCESS, and TCRdb retained only in-frame sequences with V and J called. Part of the clones is not carried over; for the studies checked, unresolved V genes explain less than half of this, and the remainder is unexplained. The table for this sample lists 150,000 to 180,000 clones; roughly 83% of them were counted only once. The leading ten clones occupy 25% to 30% of the sample. Sequencing was performed on peripheral blood. Receptor source: a woman in her sixties with acute or convalescent COVID-19.

The gene calls are TRBV4-1 and TRBJ2-1; 16 nucleotides align to TRBD2. The J segment lost 1 base and the V segment lost 6 bases, leaving 6 bases of the junction unmatched. CDR3 length: 18 residues. The germline gives CDR1 MGHRA, CDR2 YSYEKL. CDR3 region: CASSRGTSGGGSYNEQFF. In nucleotides, the CDR3 is TGCGCCAGCAGTAGAGGGACTAGCGGGGGGGGGTCCTACAATGAGCAGTTCTTC.

This sequence joins TRBV6-6 and TRBJ1-6; unclear D gene. Germline CDR1 is MNHNY and CDR2 is SVGAGI (reference sequence). The CDR3 runs to 14 residues. V dropped 0 bases and J dropped 14 bases, with 14 bases sitting between them. CDR3 sequence (DNA): TGTGCCAGCAGTTACTCCTCTTGGCCAGGTGCCCTCCACTTT. This translates into CASSYSSWPGALHF.

This sequence joins TRBV2 and TRBJ1-6; 10 nucleotides align to TRBD1. Germline V lookup: CDR1 SNHLY, CDR2 FYNNEI. The CDR3 loop spans 16 amino acids. V shed 6 bases and J 3 bases; nucleotides not matched to a gene: 5. The CDR3 DNA reads as TGTGCCAGCAGCGTGACAGGGGGCCTCTATAATTCACCCCTCCACTTT. Its translation is CASSVTGGLYNSPLHF. Filled out from reference TRBV2 and TRBJ1-6, the complete variable domain reads EPEVTQTPSHQVTQMGQEVILRCVPISNHLYFYWYRQILGQKVEFLVSFYNNEISEKSEIFDDQFSVERPDGSNFTLKIRSTKLEDSAMYFCASSVTGGLYNSPLHFGNGTRLTVT.

The J gene is TRBJ2-5, the V gene TRBV3-1 (or the pseudogene TRBV3-2), with a weak D call TRBD1 (5 bases). Germline V gene data show CDR1 as LGHDT and CDR2 as YNNKEL (reference sequence). Trimming took off 6 bases at V and 4 bases at J, with 15 bases between the two ends. The CDR3 consists of 14 residues. In DNA, the CDR3 is TGTGCCAGCAGTGGACATAGTTGGGGAGAGACCCAGTACTTC. Its translation is CASSGHSWGETQYF.

V and J are TRBV19 and TRBJ1-6; D remains ambiguous. This CDR3 comprises 14 residues. Trimming cost V 4 bases and J 7 bases, with 11 bases left between them. Germline values: CDR1 LNHDA, CDR2 SQIVND (reference sequence). The CDR3 DNA reads as TGTGCCAGTAGTAGTTTCGAGCTGAATTCACCCCTCCACTTT. This gives the protein CASSSFELNSPLHF.

The chain employs TRBV18 and TRBJ1-1, with D maybe TRBD1 (6 bases). The germline V gene has CDR1 KGHSH and CDR2 LQKENI. V lost 5 bases, J lost 1 base, and 14 bases lay in between. The CDR3 is 15 amino acids. CDR3 residues: CASSSQNRENTEAFF. The CDR3 bases are TGTGCCAGCTCATCACAGAACAGGGAGAACACTGAAGCTTTCTTT.

The chain employs TRBV4-1 and TRBJ2-1, with TRBD2 matching 8 bases. CDR1 and CDR2 (germline): MGHRA, YSYEKL. Unmatched junction bases numbered 7, after V lost 2 bases and J lost 7 bases. This CDR3 comprises 15 residues. This chain's CDR3 is CASSQTVAGLNEQFF. The CDR3 nucleotides are TGCGCCAGCAGCCAAACGGTAGCGGGGTTGAATGAGCAGTTCTTC.

This rearrangement joins TRBV2 to TRBJ2-2; D is unresolved. Germline lookup yields CDR1 SNHLY and CDR2 FYNNEI. Trimming stripped 6 bases from V and 6 bases from J, with 11 bases between. This CDR3 is 13 amino acids long. The CDR3 DNA reads as TGTGCCAGCAGCCCGTCTGCGGCCGGGGAGCTGTTTTTT. This gives the protein CASSPSAAGELFF.

The V gene is TRBV11-2, the J gene TRBJ2-2; TRBD1 aligns across 7 bases. This CDR3 has 13 residues. Germline lookup yields CDR1 SGHAT and CDR2 FQNNGV. J was trimmed by 4 bases and V by 6 bases; bases with no gene match: 2. As DNA, the CDR3 is TGTGCCAGCAGGACAGGGTCCACCGGGGAGCTGTTTTTT. It yields the protein CASRTGSTGELFF.

V usage is TRBV19 and J usage is TRBJ1-5, with TRBD1 identical over 8 bases. J was trimmed by 8 bases and V by 3 bases; bases with no gene match: 9. The CDR3 totals 15 residues. Germline CDR1 reads LNHDA; CDR2 reads SQIVND (reference sequence). The CDR3 DNA reads as TGTGCCAGTAGTATGGGACAGGTCAAAGGGGAGCCCCAGCATTTT. Its translation is CASSMGQVKGEPQHF.

This chain joins TRBV21-1 and TRBJ1-5. TRBV21-1 is a pseudogene segment. The CDR3 consists of 13 residues. The CDR3 DNA reads as TGTGCCAGCAGCAAAACGGGCAATCAGCCCCAGCATTTT. It codes for CASSKTGNQPQHF.

V is TRBV5-4 and J is TRBJ1-2, with TRBD1 matching 10 bases. CDR1 and CDR2 (germline): SGHNT, YYREEE (reference sequence). V trimming: 3 bases; J trimming: 6 bases; junction bases outside the gene matches: 8. The CDR3 runs to 15 residues. The CDR3 here is CASSSSGTGADGYTF. DNA of the CDR3: TGTGCCAGCAGCTCTTCCGGGACAGGGGCCGATGGCTACACCTTC.

The J gene is TRBJ1-1, the V gene TRBV7-2; D gene uncertain. Looked up from germline, CDR1 is SGHTA and CDR2 is FQGNSA. Trimming pared 0 bases from V and 8 bases from J, leaving 10 bases between. The CDR3 is 13 residues long. CDR3 nucleotides: TGTGCCAGCAGCTTAGCCCGGGTATCGGAAGCTTTCTTT. Translated, it gives CASSLARVSEAFF.

The rearrangement joins TRBV5-1 to TRBJ1-1; 8 nucleotides line up with TRBD1. In germline, CDR1 is SGHRS, CDR2 YFSETQ. After removal of 2 bases from V and 4 bases from J, the junction contained 1 base not matched to a gene. The CDR3 sequence is 13 residues long. This CDR3 is CASSFTGGTEAFF. DNA of the CDR3: TGCGCCAGCAGCTTCACAGGGGGCACTGAAGCTTTCTTT.

The rearrangement uses TRBV7-8 and TRBJ2-7; D call uncertain. Germline CDR1 and CDR2: SGHVS and FQNEAQ. Trimming left V 1 base short and J 2 bases short, with 9 bases between. CDR3 length equals 14 residues. In nucleotides, the CDR3 is TGTGCCAGCAGCTTAGTTCCAGGTCCCTACGAGCAGTACGTC. Translated, it gives CASSLVPGPYEQYV.

This clone was seen a handful of times. V and J are TRBV6-1 and TRBJ1-2, with D possibly matching TRBD1 (5 bases). Deletions cut 1 base from V and 3 bases from J, with 15 bases between. CDR3 size: 16 residues. Germline V gene data show CDR1 as MNHNS and CDR2 as SASEGT. This CDR3 is CASSEGLGASDYGYTF. As DNA, the CDR3 is TGTGCCAGCAGTGAAGGGCTAGGGGCCAGTGACTATGGCTACACCTTC.